This T cell receptor beta chain was sequenced for a study of regulatory T cells in long-lasting Graves disease. Whole-study results and caveats: Samples came from peripheral blood alone, without thyroid tissue.

Sequencing libraries for TCR beta were prepared with iRepertoire HTBI primers and Arm-PCR of CDR3 regions. TCRdb fed the multiplex PCR reads into MiXCR, producing one record per CDR3 protein. The table lists around 480,000 distinct CDR3 sequences, around 16% of them singletons. About this clonotype itself: Its antigen is currently unknown.

The time point denotes: newly diagnosed GD, antithyroid drugs for less than 3 months. RNA extracted from PBMCs served as the sequencing template. V was cut by 1 base and J by 6 bases, with 21 bases left in between. There are 17 residues in the CDR3. CDR1 and CDR2 (germline): SGDLS, YYNGEE. The data were also submitted as part of a second study, on T cells in Graves' hyperthyroidism and ophthalmopathy.

This sample comprised peripheral blood mononuclear cells (PBMCs), obtained at new diagnosis, from a patient treated with antithyroid drugs. The chain carries TRBV9 and TRBJ2-3; TRBD2 might be the D (7 bases). The clonotype was recovered from a man between 40 and 49 years old with Graves disease. The CDR3, as DNA: TGTGCCAGCAGCGTAAATCTAGCGGCTAAAGGGGGGGATACGCAGTATTTT. This encodes CASSVNLAAKGGDTQYF.